This TCR beta chain stems from a study of chemoradiotherapy in HPV16-positive cancers. Over chemoradiotherapy, repertoires were sampled more than once. There are a few counts of this clone. Here immunoSEQ multiplex PCR was the method, and the copy in TCRdb shows in-frame clones only, minus some. Found here are some 13,000 clones, around 62% of them singletons; the top ten hold roughly a sixth. The CDR3 contains 11 residues. CDR1 is KGHSH, CDR2 LQKENI, per germline. V was pared by 6 bases and J by 3 bases, with 5 bases between. This specimen was taken from a patient who underwent chemoradiotherapy. The V and J genes are TRBV18 and TRBJ1-2; D gene uncertain. The TCR originated in a human donor with HPV-associated anogenital cancer. Here the CDR3 reads CASSPDYGYTF. The CDR3 DNA reads TGTGCCAGCTCCCCGGACTATGGCTACACCTTC.